Given below is one T cell receptor (beta chain) in context. The CDR3 is made up of 20 amino acids. The data belong to a study of blood T cell repertoires in COVID-19. Study-wide context: Both acute and convalescent COVID-19 samples were obtained from the United States, Italy and Spain. Nucleic acid was either cDNA or gDNA, and it came from T cells, B-cell-depleted T cells, or PBMCs.

Authors' analysis steps: Nucleated cell counts were estimated from reference gene primer amplification. Using immunoSEQ multiplex PCR, the repertoire was profiled, and TCRdb retains in-frame clones only, with some absent. The V and J calls and clone size are taken from that table; D and trimming were inferred from the DNA. The sample has nearly 110,000 clones, under 95% seen once. This rearrangement joins TRBV21-1 to TRBJ2-5; the table's D call TRBD2 went unverified against the DNA. TRBV21-1 is deemed a pseudogene. Input material: peripheral blood. The TCR was taken from a young woman with acute or convalescent COVID-19. DNA for the CDR3: TGTGCCAGCAGCAGACCACCGGGGGCGAGTACTCGCGGGGGGAGGGAGACCCAGTACTTC. Protein product: CASSRPPGASTRGGRETQYF.